This entry lists 13 T cell receptor beta chains sequenced from one sample in a study of T cells in tuberculosis. Data came from immunoSEQ multiplex PCR; TCRdb stores just in-frame clones and leaves some out. Of some 34,000 clones in the sample, around 92% were seen once. Sequencing was carried out using PBMCs. The receptor source for this set is a donor aged 10 to 29 with latent tuberculosis or without tuberculosis infection. Some clones in this sample may be carry-over from other donors' samples.

V and J are TRBV7-9 and TRBJ1-2; 8 nucleotides line up with TRBD1. V lost 0 bases and J lost 4; bases outside the gene matches: 7. CDR1 and CDR2 from the germline V gene are SEHNR and FQNEAQ (reference sequence). The CDR3 is 16 residues long. The CDR3 DNA reads TGTGCCAGCAGCTTAGCCGGACAGGGATTGGTCTATGGCTACACCTTC. Amino acids: CASSLAGQGLVYGYTF.

The chain couples TRBV9 to TRBJ2-5; 8 bases agree with TRBD1. Germline CDR1 reads SGDLS; CDR2 reads YYNGEE. Trimming took 6 bases from V and 0 from J; bases not matched to a gene: 7. This CDR3 spans 15 amino acids. The CDR3 DNA follows: TGTGCCAGCAACCCGACAGGGGTGTACCAAGAGACCCAGTACTTC. Its protein is CASNPTGVYQETQYF.

The J gene is TRBJ2-1, the V gene TRBV7-2; weak D call: TRBD2 (5 bases). CDR1 and CDR2 (germline): SGHTA, FQGNSA. The CDR3 totals 15 residues. The ends were cut back, 3 bases at V and 0 bases at J, with 9 bases in the middle. Here the CDR3 DNA reads TGTGCCAGCAGCTTCAGCGGTAGCTCCTACAATGAGCAGTTCTTC. Amino acids: CASSFSGSSYNEQFF.

CDR3 coding DNA: TGTGCCAGCAGTTCCACAGGGACAGGAGGGGACAATGAGCAGTTCTTC. It codes for CASSSTGTGGDNEQFF. This rearrangement joins TRBV25-1 to TRBJ2-1, with 8 bases that match TRBD1. The trim removed 5 bases at V and 5 bases at J, leaving 11 bases unmatched. CDR1 is MGHDK, CDR2 SYGVNS, per germline. The CDR3 totals 16 residues.

The rearrangement uses TRBV27 and TRBJ1-1; 8 bases match TRBD1. The V gene's germline CDR1 is MNHEY and CDR2 SMNVEV (reference sequence). The CDR3 has 18 residues. V lost 6 bases to trimming and J lost 1 base; unmatched junction nucleotides: 16. CDR3 sequence (DNA): TGTGCCAGCAGCCGGCACTTGACAGGGGTTGATGAGAACACTGAAGCTTTCTTT. It encodes CASSRHLTGVDENTEAFF.

The chain's CDR3 is CASSFYSQGAKNIQYF. CDR3 DNA: TGTGCCAGCAGTTTTTATTCCCAGGGGGCCAAAAACATTCAGTACTTC. J is TRBJ2-4 and V is TRBV28; D may be TRBD1 (6 bases). The CDR3 has 16 residues. Germline values: CDR1 MDHEN, CDR2 SYDVKM. Trimming took 3 bases from V and 1 from J, leaving 13 bases between them.

The genes are TRBV27 and TRBJ2-7; 10 bases line up with TRBD2. Germline lookup yields CDR1 MNHEY and CDR2 SMNVEV (reference sequence). The CDR3 contains 15 residues. V shed 2 bases, J shed 7 bases, and the junction held 8 bases outside the gene matches. The CDR3: CASSLSLAGAGEQYF. CDR3 DNA: TGTGCCAGCAGTTTAAGTCTAGCGGGAGCCGGAGAGCAGTACTTC.

The rearrangement uses TRBV7-9 and TRBJ2-5, with D perhaps matching TRBD2 (6 bases). The CDR3 totals 13 residues. V was cut by 3 bases and J by 5 bases, with 10 bases left in between. In germline, CDR1 is SEHNR, CDR2 FQNEAQ (reference sequence). CDR3 DNA sequence: TGTGCCAGCAGCTTGGAGGGAGAGGAGACCCAGTACTTC. Its translation: CASSLEGEETQYF.

This clone was seen a single time. The chain carries TRBV5-1 and TRBJ2-2, with D possibly being TRBD1 (6 bases). CDR3 length: 13 amino acids. The ends were cut back, 3 bases at V and 6 bases at J, with 9 bases in the middle. The germline V gene has CDR1 SGHRS and CDR2 YFSETQ. The CDR3 coding sequence is TGCGCCAGCAGCTCCTCAGGGGCCGGGGAGCTGTTTTTT. Protein: CASSSSGAGELFF.

The genes are TRBV7-9 and TRBJ2-3; D gene unclear. The germline CDR1 and CDR2 sequences are SEHNR and FQNEAQ (reference sequence). With 5 bases removed from V and 1 base from J, the gap between germline ends came to 10 bases. The CDR3 is 14 residues long. The CDR3 DNA sequence: TGTGCCAGCAGCCCGGGTTGGGGCACAGATACGCAGTATTTT. Translated: CASSPGWGTDTQYF.

The chain recombines TRBV30 with TRBJ2-1; TRBD1 aligns across 7 bases. The CDR3 runs to 13 residues. V lost 2 bases, J lost 6 bases, and 4 bases stayed unmatched. CDR1 and CDR2 (germline): GTSNPN, SVGIG (reference sequence). The CDR3 DNA sequence: TGTGCCTGGAGTCGGTGGACAGGCAATGAGCAGTTCTTC. Protein sequence: CAWSRWTGNEQFF.

The DNA of the CDR3 is TGTGCCAGCAGCGGGGGCCTGACCTACGAGCAGTACTTC. It codes for CASSGGLTYEQYF. The V and J genes are TRBV5-5 and TRBJ2-7; D may be TRBD1 (6 bases). The CDR3 loop spans 13 amino acids. Germline lookup yields CDR1 SGHKS and CDR2 YYEKEE (reference sequence). The V end was cut by 4 bases, the J end by 2 bases, with 10 bases between.

In DNA, the CDR3 is TGTGCCAGCAGGGGGCGGGAGAGATACGAGCAGTACTTC. Its translation is CASRGRERYEQYF. The V call is TRBV6-5, the J call TRBJ2-7; 7 bases line up with TRBD2. This CDR3 spans 13 amino acids. Germline V CDR1 and CDR2: MNHEY, SVGAGI. V lost 6 bases, J lost 4 bases, and 6 bases stayed unmatched.